These 25 T cell receptor beta chains were sequenced from one sample in a study of T cell responses to AZD1222 COVID-19 vaccine. The data were produced by immunoSEQ multiplex PCR, yet TCRdb's version contains in-frame clones alone and is incomplete. This table has approximately 100,000 clones, around nine tenths appearing once. The source was peripheral blood, collected on day 0 of AZD1222 vaccination. These receptors all come from an adult in good health.

The J gene is TRBJ1-2, the V gene TRBV29-1; the D gene is possibly TRBD1 (5 bases). Germline V gene data show CDR1 as SQVTM and CDR2 as ANQGSEA. The CDR3 loop spans 12 amino acids. Trimming took 2 bases from V and 6 from J, leaving 10 bases between them. In DNA form, the CDR3 reads TGCAGCGTTGAAACGGACAACAATGGCTACACCTTC. Translation gives CSVETDNNGYTF.

The genes are TRBV19 and TRBJ1-5; 8 nucleotides align to TRBD1. V was pared by 3 bases and J by 6 bases, with 10 bases of the junction left unmatched. Germline assignment: CDR1 LNHDA and CDR2 SQIVND (reference sequence). The CDR3 is 16 residues long. In DNA form, the CDR3 reads TGTGCCAGTAGTATTCACAGGGGGTTGGGGATTCAGCCCCAGCATTTT. This translates into CASSIHRGLGIQPQHF.

The DNA for the CDR3 is TGTGCCAGCAGTGAATCGGCGGGGTCAGGGGGAACTGGAAACACCATATATTTT. Translated: CASSESAGSGGTGNTIYF. The V gene is TRBV25-1, the J gene TRBJ1-3, with 7 positions matching TRBD1. The CDR3 runs to 18 residues. Germline V CDR1 and CDR2: MGHDK, SYGVNS. V dropped 1 base and J dropped 2; count of bases not matched to a gene: 11. Based on the CDR3 plus reference TRBV25-1 and TRBJ1-3, the full variable domain is EADIYQTPRYLVIGTGKKITLECSQTMGHDKMYWYQQDPGMELHLIHYSYGVNSTEKGDLSSESTVSRIRTEHFPLTLESARPSHTSQYLCASSESAGSGGTGNTIYFGEGSWLTVV.

The chain couples TRBV10-3 to TRBJ2-2; 10 bases agree with TRBD2. The CDR3 is 18 amino acids. The germline CDR1 and CDR2 sequences are ENHRY and SYGVKD. V trimming: 4 bases; J trimming: 0 bases; junction bases outside the gene matches: 8. The CDR3 DNA reads TGTGCCATCAGTGGATGGCTAGCGGGGGCCTCGAACACCGGGGAGCTGTTTTTT. Protein sequence: CAISGWLAGASNTGELFF.

This clone has only one observation. The CDR3 nucleotides are TGTGCCACCAGCATAAACTTTTTTGGGGCTAGCGGGGGCCTCCGGGAGCAGTTCTTC. Residues: CATSINFFGASGGLREQFF. The chain combines TRBV15 with TRBJ2-1, with 10 bases matching TRBD2. This CDR3 spans 19 amino acids. Germline V CDR1 and CDR2: LNHNV, YYDKDF (reference sequence). The V and J ends lost 4 bases and 10 bases, in that order; junction bases with no gene match: 22.

The chain combines TRBV18 with TRBJ2-7; the D is unclear. This CDR3 is built from 14 residues. V was pared by 0 bases and J by 4 bases, with 10 bases between. From germline, CDR1 is KGHSH and CDR2 LQKENI. In DNA, the CDR3 is TGTGCCAGCTCACCACCCCTGGACGTATACGAGCAGTACTTC. Protein sequence: CASSPPLDVYEQYF.

The chain is built from TRBV6-1 and TRBJ1-3; a weak D match, TRBD1 (5 bases). From germline, CDR1 is MNHNS and CDR2 SASEGT. Trimming pared 4 bases from V and 0 bases from J, leaving 13 bases between. CDR3 length equals 16 residues. The CDR3 DNA sequence: TGTGCCAGCAGTGTTTTCGGGACGGTCTCTGGAAACACCATATATTTT. Protein product: CASSVFGTVSGNTIYF.

This chain uses TRBV7-9 with TRBJ1-1; unclear D gene. The germline gives CDR1 SEHNR, CDR2 FQNEAQ (reference sequence). The CDR3 sequence is 13 residues long. The V and J ends lost 2 bases and 4 bases respectively, with 8 bases between them. In DNA form, the CDR3 reads TGTGCCAGCAGCTTAAGTCTTAGCACTGAAGCTTTCTTT. It encodes CASSLSLSTEAFF.

The V call is TRBV19, the J call TRBJ1-5; D might be TRBD1 (6 bases). The V gene's germline CDR1 is LNHDA and CDR2 SQIVND (reference sequence). The CDR3 runs to 15 residues. Trimming removed 7 bases at V and 0 bases at J, with 13 bases between. The CDR3 reads CASIADRNSNQPQHF. The CDR3 DNA is TGTGCCAGTATTGCCGACAGGAATAGCAATCAGCCCCAGCATTTT.

The chain is built from TRBV30 and TRBJ1-1; 8 bases map to TRBD1. The CDR3 extends over 18 amino acids. Germline V gene lookup returns CDR1 GTSNPN and CDR2 SVGIG (reference sequence). Trimming cost V 6 bases and J 4 bases; bases outside gene matches: 22. The DNA for the CDR3 is TGTGCCTGCAATGGAGTTCCTAGGGCAGGGGGCATCGGCACTGAAGCTTTCTTT. This encodes CACNGVPRAGGIGTEAFF.

The CDR3 sequence is CASRRERDTEAFF. The DNA for the CDR3 is TGTGCCAGCAGGCGGGAGCGGGACACTGAAGCTTTCTTT. The chain carries TRBV25-1 and TRBJ1-1; D gene unclear. The CDR3 runs 13 residues. Trimming shortened V by 6 bases and J by 3 bases, and 11 bases separated the two germline ends. CDR1 is MGHDK, CDR2 SYGVNS, per germline. The full variable domain, with the rest looked up from reference TRBV25-1 and TRBJ1-1, is EADIYQTPRYLVIGTGKKITLECSQTMGHDKMYWYQQDPGMELHLIHYSYGVNSTEKGDLSSESTVSRIRTEHFPLTLESARPSHTSQYLCASRRERDTEAFFGQGTRLTVV.

The chain recombines TRBV18 with TRBJ1-1; perhaps TRBD1 as D (6 bases). Germline CDR1 and CDR2: KGHSH and LQKENI. The CDR3 spans 14 residues. V shed 4 bases and J shed 3 bases, with 12 bases lying between them. CDR3 coding DNA: TGTGCCAGCTCACTGGCGGACAGCGACACTGAAGCTTTCTTT. Protein: CASSLADSDTEAFF.

The rearrangement uses TRBV5-5 and TRBJ2-7, with D perhaps matching TRBD2 (5 bases). In germline, CDR1 is SGHKS, CDR2 YYEKEE (reference sequence). This CDR3 has 15 amino acids. Trimming pared 2 bases from V and 6 bases from J, leaving 18 bases between. The CDR3 sequence is CASSFIGGILSEQYF. CDR3 DNA sequence: TGTGCCAGCAGCTTTATTGGAGGCATTCTGAGCGAGCAGTACTTC.

J is TRBJ1-2 and V is TRBV6-5, with D possibly being TRBD1 (6 bases). The ends were cut back, 2 bases at V and 8 bases at J, with 18 bases in the middle. Germline-derived CDR1 and CDR2 are MNHEY and SVGAGI. CDR3 length: 15 amino acids. Written as DNA, the CDR3 is TGTGCCAGCAGTTACGTTTCGGACAGTAAGAAGGGCTACACCTTC. It yields the protein CASSYVSDSKKGYTF.

This clone was seen just once. The CDR3 protein is CASSRTNTEAFF. DNA of the CDR3: TGCGCCAGCAGCCGGACGAACACTGAAGCTTTCTTT. The chain employs TRBV4-3 and TRBJ1-1; D uncertain. Germline V gives CDR1 LGHNA, CDR2 YSLEER. The V end was cut by 4 bases, the J end by 1 base, with 4 bases between. The CDR3 extends over 12 amino acids.

The rearrangement joins TRBV5-8 to TRBJ1-5; perhaps TRBD1 as D (6 bases). CDR1 and CDR2 from the germline V gene are SGHTS and YDEGEE. CDR3 length: 13 amino acids. Trimming removed 4 bases at V and 5 bases at J, with 10 bases between. Here the CDR3 DNA reads TGTGCCAGCAGCCCAAACAGGGATCAGCCCCAGCATTTT. Translating gives CASSPNRDQPQHF.

The V gene is TRBV7-2, the J gene TRBJ1-1, with D perhaps matching TRBD1 (6 bases). Germline CDR1 is SGHTA and CDR2 is FQGNSA. V lost 6 bases and J 3 bases, leaving 14 bases between the germline ends. The CDR3 loop spans 14 amino acids. Written as DNA, the CDR3 is TGTGCCAGCAGTACCGTGGGGGGCTACACTGAAGCTTTCTTT. It encodes CASSTVGGYTEAFF.

Of note for this clone: An end of the junction differs from the germline gene, which may be a read error. The V gene is TRBV5-4, the J gene TRBJ2-2; 12 bases agree with TRBD1. CDR3 size: 16 residues. Germline lookup yields CDR1 SGHNT and CDR2 YYREEE (reference sequence). In nucleotides, the CDR3 is TGTGCCAGCATCTTGGGGGACAGGGGGCCTGCCGGGGAGCTGTTTTTT. The encoded protein is CASILGDRGPAGELFF.

The rearrangement links TRBV15 to TRBJ1-3; 8 nucleotides line up with TRBD1. The CDR3 has 17 amino acids. The germline V gene encodes CDR1 LNHNV and CDR2 YYDKDF (reference sequence). The junction had 6 bases not matched to a gene; V was cut back by 1 base and J by 1 base. CDR3 coding DNA: TGTGCCACCAGCAGAGGTGCGAACAGGGGGTCTGGAAACACCATATATTTT. Its protein is CATSRGANRGSGNTIYF.

The rearrangement joins TRBV20-1 to TRBJ1-4; tentatively, D is TRBD1 (6 bases). Germline CDR1 reads DFQATT; CDR2 reads SNEGSKA (reference sequence). CDR3 size: 14 residues. Trimming left V 3 bases short and J 6 bases short, with 14 bases between. Here the CDR3 reads CSASSGGQDEKLFF. As DNA, the CDR3 is TGCAGTGCTAGTTCCGGGGGGCAAGATGAAAAACTGTTTTTT.

The V call is TRBV28, the J call TRBJ1-1; D perhaps matches TRBD1 (6 bases). V was clipped by 6 bases and J by 2 bases, with 19 bases between them. Germline lookup yields CDR1 MDHEN and CDR2 SYDVKM. This CDR3 contains 16 residues. CDR3 bases: TGTGCCAGCAGACGAGCGGGAGGACAGTTAAACACTGAAGCTTTCTTT. This sequence encodes CASRRAGGQLNTEAFF.

V is TRBV7-9 and J is TRBJ2-2, with unresolved D. With 3 bases removed from V and 6 bases from J, the gap between germline ends came to 2 bases. CDR1 and CDR2 from the germline V gene are SEHNR and FQNEAQ (reference sequence). This CDR3 region has 11 residues. CDR3 in DNA: TGTGCCAGCAGCTTCCCCGGGGAGCTGTTTTTT. Amino acid sequence: CASSFPGELFF.

The chain joins TRBV6-5 to TRBJ1-2; possibly TRBD1 for D (5 bases). The CDR3 has 12 residues. Germline V gene data show CDR1 as MNHEY and CDR2 as SVGAGI. Trimming shortened V by 6 bases and J by 8 bases, and 13 bases separated the two germline ends. The CDR3: CASRPLGGGYTF. The CDR3 DNA reads TGTGCCAGCAGACCACTCGGGGGGGGCTACACCTTC.

CDR3 amino acids: CASSSGPSTANTQYF. For the CDR3, the DNA is TGTGCCAGCAGCTCAGGTCCGAGCACAGCGAATACGCAGTATTTT. The chain has TRBV7-8 and TRBJ2-3; D gene unclear. Looked up from germline, CDR1 is SGHVS and CDR2 is FQNEAQ. This CDR3 has 15 amino acids. V was trimmed by 4 bases and J by 7 bases, leaving 18 bases between them.

The V gene is TRBV11-2, the J gene TRBJ2-7, with D uncertain. Germline V CDR1 and CDR2: SGHAT, FQNNGV. This CDR3 has 14 residues. V was pared by 5 bases and J by 3 bases, with 14 bases between. CDR3 region: CASSRIPPGYEQYF. In DNA form, the CDR3 reads TGTGCCAGCAGCCGTATTCCCCCGGGCTACGAGCAGTACTTC.